Listed below are T cell receptor beta chains from one sample, sequenced in a study of blood T cell repertoires in COVID-19. TCRdb keeps only in-frame clones here, not all; method: immunoSEQ multiplex PCR. The sample carries a few hundred thousand clones, over 75% recorded once. What was sequenced was peripheral blood. The receptor set was obtained from a woman in her 70s with COVID-19, enrolled during active disease. CDR3s include the opening cysteine and the closing phenylalanine or tryptophan. Each record gives: V gene, clone size, D gene, J gene, CDR3 DNA, CDR3 protein. The D gene is left open where the match is weak. Clone size appears in some rows only: once, few, many, or a class for an expanded clone.

TRBV27	few	-	TRBJ1-5	TGTGCCAGCGGTTCAGTAACGAATCAGCCCCAGCATTTT	CASGSVTNQPQHF
TRBV4-1	-	-	TRBJ1-5	TGCGCCAGCAGCGTACGGGACACTCTCAATCAGCCCCAGCATTTT	CASSVRDTLNQPQHF
TRBV19	once	-	TRBJ1-5	TGTGCCAGTAGGGAAACAGGGTTGGGTCAGCCCCAGCATTTT	CASRETGLGQPQHF
TRBV27	-	-	TRBJ2-1	TGTGCCAGCAGTTTAAACAATTACAATGAGCAGTTCTTC	CASSLNNYNEQFF
TRBV5-4	-	TRBD2	TRBJ2-2	TGTGCCAGCAGCTTGGCGGGAGGGATCGGGCTGTTTTTT	CASSLAGGIGLFF
TRBV19	-	-	TRBJ2-7	TGTGCCAGTAGTATTCTAACAGGAGCCTACGAGCAGTACTTC	CASSILTGAYEQYF
TRBV4-3	-	-	TRBJ1-6	TGCGCCAGCAGCCAAGACAGGCTAAGCTCCTATAATTCACCCCTCCACTTT	CASSQDRLSSYNSPLHF
TRBV6-6	-	-	TRBJ1-4	TGTGCCAGCAGGCAGCGGGGGGCTGGTGAAAAACTGTTTTTT	CASRQRGAGEKLFF
TRBV2	-	TRBD2	TRBJ2-3	TGTGCCAGCAGTGTCGGACTAGACACAGATACGCAGTATTTT	CASSVGLDTDTQYF
TRBV6-5	-	-	TRBJ1-5	TGTGCCAGCAGGTTTAGTAGCAATCAGCCCCAGCATTTT	CASRFSSNQPQHF
TRBV6-5	-	-	TRBJ1-6	TGTGCCAGCAGTTACAACGTACAGGGCCCCATCCACTTT	CASSYNVQGPIHF
TRBV3-1/TRBV3-2	-	TRBD1	TRBJ1-1	TGTGCCAGCAGCTCCGGGACAGGGGTTGAAGCTTTCTTT	CASSSGTGVEAFF
TRBV7-9	-	-	TRBJ1-1	TGTGCCAGCAGCTCCGGACAGAAGGAAGCTTTCTTT	CASSSGQKEAFF
TRBV12-3/TRBV12-4	once	-	TRBJ1-2	TGTGCCAGCAGTCCTAGACAGTATGGCTACACCTTC	CASSPRQYGYTF
TRBV7-2	-	TRBD2	TRBJ2-5	TGTGCCAGCAGCTTACTAGCGGGCCCTGAGACCCAGTACTTC	CASSLLAGPETQYF
TRBV30	-	TRBD1	TRBJ2-2	TGTGCCTGGAGAGGGCAGGGGGCAACCGGGGAGCTGTTTTTT	CAWRGQGATGELFF
TRBV5-1	few	TRBD1	TRBJ1-1	TGCGCCAGCAGCAGTGGACAGGGAAACACTGAAGCTTTCTTT	CASSSGQGNTEAFF
TRBV11-3	-	-	TRBJ2-7	TGTGCCAGCAGCTCCAGAGACCGCGGCGAGCAGTACTTC	CASSSRDRGEQYF
TRBV28	-	TRBD1	TRBJ1-1	TGTGCCAGTCGACAGGGGGGGACTGAAGCTTTCTTT	CASRQGGTEAFF
TRBV7-9	-	TRBD2	TRBJ2-7	TGTGCCAGCAGCTTAGGTATTAGCGGGAGTTACGAGCAGTACTTC	CASSLGISGSYEQYF
TRBV2	-	-	TRBJ2-3	TGTGCCAGCAGGGGGGGAGTGGCAGATACGCAGTATTTT	CASRGGVADTQYF
TRBV4-1	-	TRBD1	TRBJ2-5	TGCGCCAGCAGCCCAGAACTCGGCAGGGGGCTGGAGACCCAGTACTTC	CASSPELGRGLETQYF
TRBV28	-	TRBD1	TRBJ1-6	TGTGCCAGCAGGAGACAGGGGCAGTCACCCCTCCACTTT	CASRRQGQSPLHF
TRBV18	-	-	TRBJ1-3	TGTGCCAGCTTAAGGACGGGAGACCCCGGAAACACCATATATTTT	CASLRTGDPGNTIYF
TRBV11-3	-	TRBD2	TRBJ2-1	TGTGCCAGCAGTTCCCCGGGACTACACTACAATGAGCAGTTCTTC	CASSSPGLHYNEQFF
TRBV5-4	-	TRBD1	TRBJ2-7	TGTGCCAGCAGCCCGACAGGGGGCTACGAGCAGTACTTC	CASSPTGGYEQYF
TRBV28	-	-	TRBJ1-1	TGTGCCAGCAGAAGATGGGGGGGAGGGAACACTGAAGCTTTCTTT	CASRRWGGGNTEAFF
TRBV3-1/TRBV3-2	-	TRBD1	TRBJ1-6	TGTGCCAGCAGCCAAGATTGGACAGGGCAACTTAGATCCTCACCCCTCCACTTT	CASSQDWTGQLRSSPLHF
TRBV7-2	-	-	TRBJ2-3	TGTGCCAGCAGCGGGAGACTAGAAGATACGCAGTATTTT	CASSGRLEDTQYF
TRBV30	once	-	TRBJ1-6	TGTGCCTGGAGTATAAACAGGAATTCACCCCTCCACTTT	CAWSINRNSPLHF
TRBV6-5	once	-	TRBJ2-7	TGTGCCAGCAGGAAGGAAACCGGGTCCTACGAGCAGTACTTC	CASRKETGSYEQYF
TRBV24-1	-	TRBD1	TRBJ1-2	TGTGCCACCAGTGACACCACCACAGGGGGCTCTGGCTACACCTTC	CATSDTTTGGSGYTF
TRBV5-4	-	TRBD1	TRBJ2-7	TGTGCCAGCAGCTTTTCGGACAGGGGGCTATACGAGCAGTACTTC	CASSFSDRGLYEQYF
TRBV28	-	-	TRBJ1-3	TGTGCCAGCCTCCAGGGGCCTGGAAACACCATATATTTT	CASLQGPGNTIYF
TRBV15	-	-	TRBJ1-5	TGTGCCACCAGCAGAGAACCGTCAGGGGCCAGCAATCAGCCCCAGCATTTT	CATSREPSGASNQPQHF
TRBV3-1/TRBV3-2	-	-	TRBJ2-1	TGTGCCAGCAGCCAAGATTCGGGGGGCAGGTACAATGAGCAGTTCTTC	CASSQDSGGRYNEQFF
TRBV7-2	-	-	TRBJ2-4	TGTGCCAGCAGCTTAGTCAGAGGGGGTCAAAACATTCAGTACTTC	CASSLVRGGQNIQYF
TRBV5-1	-	-	TRBJ2-1	TGCGCCAGCAGCTTAGGTACTAAACGTGATGAGCAGTTCTTC	CASSLGTKRDEQFF
TRBV9	-	-	TRBJ2-3	TGTGCCAGCAGCGTAGTATTAACAGATACGCAGTATTTT	CASSVVLTDTQYF
TRBV3-1/TRBV3-2	-	-	TRBJ1-2	TGTGCCAGCAGCCGGGCGGGGGTAGGTGGCTACACCTTC	CASSRAGVGGYTF